Listed below are T cell receptor beta chains from one sample, sequenced in a study of human T cells and chemical hapten exposure. MiXCR, applied by TCRdb to the RACE reads, yields one record per CDR3 protein. The profile shows around 300,000 distinct CDR3 sequences, 5.5% to 8% of them singletons. The input for sequencing was whole blood, taken in connection with sensitization to the hapten diphenylcyclopropenone (DPC). These receptors all stem from a woman between 18 and 30 years old with alopecia areata. Some clones in this sample may be carry-over from other donors' samples. Both conserved end residues are part of each CDR3. The order of the fields is clone size, D gene, J gene, V gene, CDR3 protein, CDR3 DNA. A D gene is named only where the DNA matches it firmly. A clone size is listed for some rows: how often the clone was seen (once, few, many), or a class if it is expanded.

many - TRBJ1-2 TRBV6-2/TRBV6-3 CASSGMINYGYTF TGTGCCAGCAGTGGGATGATTAACTATGGCTACACCTTC
few TRBD1 TRBJ2-7 TRBV20-1 CSASSMHPPRDRGYYEQYF TGCAGTGCTAGCTCGATGCACCCACCCCGGGACAGGGGCTATTACGAGCAGTACTTC
- - TRBJ1-3 TRBV18 CASSPLQGKISGNTIYF TGTGCCAGCTCACCGCTCCAGGGGAAGATCTCTGGAAACACCATATATTTT
many - TRBJ2-7 TRBV7-9 CASSPAYEQYF TGTGCCAGCAGTCCCGCCTACGAGCAGTACTTC
few - TRBJ1-1 TRBV6-6 CASSYSTDNTEAFF TGTGCCAGCAGTTACTCGACAGATAACACTGAAGCTTTCTTT
- TRBD1 TRBJ1-5 TRBV19 CASSRYPGGLGNQPQHF TGTGCCAGTAGTAGATACCCAGGGGGTCTGGGCAATCAGCCCCAGCATTTT
few - TRBJ1-1 TRBV5-5 CASSLEDNTEAFF TGTGCCAGCAGCTTGGAGGACAACACTGAAGCTTTCTTT
many - TRBJ1-4 TRBV2 CASSGKDGRNEKLFF TGTGCCAGCAGTGGGAAGGACGGTCGGAATGAAAAACTGTTTTTT
many - TRBJ2-7 TRBV7-9 CASSLGNRRGPNYEQYF TGTGCCAGCAGCTTAGGGAATCGGCGGGGGCCGAACTACGAGCAGTACTTC
few - TRBJ2-1 TRBV6-2/TRBV6-3 CASSYQREQFF TGTGCCAGCAGTTACCAACGGGAGCAGTTCTTC
- TRBD1 TRBJ1-6 TRBV27 CASSFIGQGAIYNSPLHF TGTGCCAGCAGTTTCATAGGACAGGGGGCCATTTATAATTCACCCCTCCACTTT
few - TRBJ2-3 TRBV6-6 CASREGRLSTDTQYF TGTGCCAGCAGAGAGGGGAGATTAAGCACAGATACGCAGTATTTT
few - TRBJ1-1 TRBV29-1 CSVRWNTEAFF TGCAGCGTGAGATGGAACACTGAAGCTTTCTTT
few - TRBJ1-4 TRBV7-9 CASSPGGAANEKLFF TGTGCCAGCAGCCCAGGCGGGGCGGCTAATGAAAAACTGTTTTTT
- TRBD1 TRBJ1-4 TRBV10-3 CAATGGTNEKLFF TGTGCCGCGACAGGGGGCACTAATGAAAAACTGTTTTTT
- - TRBJ2-3 TRBV15 CATSIWGADTQYF TGTGCCACCAGCATCTGGGGAGCAGATACGCAGTATTTT
many - TRBJ2-1 TRBV11-2 CASSLGGMNEQFF TGTGCCAGCAGCTTAGGGGGGATGAATGAGCAGTTCTTC
- TRBD1 TRBJ2-3 TRBV10-3 CAISESYRGLGDTQYF TGTGCCATCAGTGAGTCGTACAGGGGGCTTGGAGATACGCAGTATTTT
few - TRBJ2-3 TRBV9 CASSPKPPSRAVRKDTQYF TGTGCCAGCAGCCCCAAACCACCTTCCCGGGCGGTAAGGAAAGATACGCAGTATTTT
few - TRBJ2-7 TRBV12-3/TRBV12-4 CASSLGHAGEQYF TGTGCCAGCAGTTTAGGCCATGCGGGGGAGCAGTACTTC
many - TRBJ2-3 TRBV20-1 CSASSSAGATDTQYF TGCAGTGCTAGTTCCTCCGCGGGGGCCACAGATACGCAGTATTTT
- - TRBJ2-7 TRBV20-1 CSALPPLNRGIGSYEQYF TGCAGTGCTCTACCCCCATTGAACCGCGGGATCGGGTCCTACGAGCAGTACTTC
many - TRBJ2-3 TRBV29-1 CSVVSDTQYF TGCAGCGTTGTTAGCGATACGCAGTATTTT
- TRBD2 TRBJ2-1 TRBV4-3 CASSQDLASGGARYNEQFF TGCGCCAGCAGCCAAGATTTGGCTAGCGGGGGGGCCAGATACAATGAGCAGTTCTTC
- - TRBJ1-5 TRBV12-3/TRBV12-4 CASSLRGVNQPQHF TGTGCCAGCAGTTTAAGGGGAGTGAATCAGCCCCAGCATTTT